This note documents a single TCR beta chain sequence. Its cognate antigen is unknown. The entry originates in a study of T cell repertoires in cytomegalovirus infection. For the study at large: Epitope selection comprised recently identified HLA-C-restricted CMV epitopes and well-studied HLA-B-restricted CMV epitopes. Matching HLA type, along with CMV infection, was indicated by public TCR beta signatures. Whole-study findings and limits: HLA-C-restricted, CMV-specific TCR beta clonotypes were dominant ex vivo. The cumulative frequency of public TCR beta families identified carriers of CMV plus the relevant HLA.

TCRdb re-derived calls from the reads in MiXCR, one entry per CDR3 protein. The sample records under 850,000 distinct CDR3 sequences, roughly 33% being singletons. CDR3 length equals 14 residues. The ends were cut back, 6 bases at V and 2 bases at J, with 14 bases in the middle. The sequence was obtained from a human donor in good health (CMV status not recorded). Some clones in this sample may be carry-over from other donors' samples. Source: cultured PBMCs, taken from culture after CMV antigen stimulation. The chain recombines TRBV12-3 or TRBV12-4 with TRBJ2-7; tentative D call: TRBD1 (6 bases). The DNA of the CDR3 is TGTGCCAGCAGGCGGGCAGGGGTCACCTACGAGCAGTACTTC. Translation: CASRRAGVTYEQYF.